The 27 T cell receptor beta chains in this list originate from one sample, sequenced in a study of human T cells and chemical hapten exposure. Via MiXCR, TCRdb re-called the RACE reads, giving one row per CDR3 protein. The table includes some 200,000 distinct CDR3 sequences, approximately 20% detected once. Noted time point: patch test 1, 2 weeks after DPC sensitization. Stated treatment: therapeutic diphenylcyclopropenone sensitization with weekly scalp DPC. Sequencing was performed on whole blood, taken in connection with sensitization to the hapten diphenylcyclopropenone (DPC). The receptors derive from a woman between 50 and 59 years old with alopecia areata. Some clones in this sample may be carry-over from other donors' samples.

The chain combines TRBV11-2 with TRBJ1-2; D remains ambiguous. Germline V gives CDR1 SGHAT, CDR2 FQNNGV. CDR3 size: 16 residues. The V end was cut by 5 bases, the J end by 6 bases, with 22 bases between. CDR3 protein: CASSQLNLADRDGYTF. Written as DNA, the CDR3 is TGTGCCAGCAGCCAACTCAACCTGGCGGACCGAGATGGCTACACCTTC.

The chain carries TRBV20-1 and TRBJ2-2; D may correspond to TRBD1 or TRBD2 (5 bases each). The V gene's germline CDR1 is DFQATT and CDR2 SNEGSKA (reference sequence). V lost 3 bases and J lost 4, with 15 bases in between. The CDR3 is 15 residues long. CDR3 sequence (DNA): TGCAGTGCTAGTCGCGATTATGGGGGCACCGGGGAGCTGTTTTTT. As protein: CSASRDYGGTGELFF.

This clonotype was counted a few times. This sequence joins TRBV29-1 and TRBJ2-1; TRBD2 might be the D (6 bases). The germline gives CDR1 SQVTM, CDR2 ANQGSEA. V was shortened by 6 bases and J by 5 bases, with 11 bases between the two germline ends. The CDR3 extends over 12 amino acids. In DNA, the CDR3 is TGCAGCGTCCCGGGACTGAACAATGAGCAGTTCTTC. Its translation: CSVPGLNNEQFF.

The rearrangement joins TRBV7-9 to TRBJ1-4; 7 positions match TRBD1. Per germline, CDR1 SEHNR and CDR2 FQNEAQ (reference sequence). The CDR3 is made up of 14 amino acids. The V segment lost 6 bases and the J segment 4 bases; nucleotides outside the gene matches: 5. The CDR3 DNA reads as TGTGCCAGCAGTCTGGGACAGTTTAATGAAAAACTGTTTTTT. Its translation is CASSLGQFNEKLFF.

The chain carries TRBV27 and TRBJ2-3, with 10 bases fitting TRBD2. Germline V lookup: CDR1 MNHEY, CDR2 SMNVEV (reference sequence). This CDR3 is 17 amino acids long. Germline trimming cut 6 bases from V and 1 base from J; bases unmatched to any gene: 10. The CDR3 DNA reads TGTGCCAGCAGCCGAGATATAGCGGGAGGAGGCACAGATACGCAGTATTTT. Residues: CASSRDIAGGGTDTQYF.

This clonotype was detected only a few times. This chain connects TRBV20-1 to TRBJ2-2; D is uncertain. Germline CDR1 DFQATT, CDR2 SNEGSKA (reference sequence). Trimming cost V 3 bases and J 7 bases, with 12 bases left between them. This CDR3 comprises 13 residues. The CDR3 sequence is CSASGTGIGELFF. DNA for the CDR3: TGCAGTGCTAGCGGAACGGGTATCGGGGAGCTGTTTTTT.

This clonotype showed up just a few times. The chain has TRBV18 and TRBJ2-1; D ambiguous. The CDR3 runs 16 residues. From germline, CDR1 is KGHSH and CDR2 LQKENI. Deletions cut 2 bases from V and 0 bases from J, with 11 bases between. The CDR3 sequence: CASSPSLSSSYNEQFF. CDR3 bases: TGTGCCAGCTCACCATCACTATCGAGCTCCTACAATGAGCAGTTCTTC.

There are a few counts of this clonotype. The chain joins TRBV29-1 to TRBJ1-1, with D possibly TRBD1 on 6 matching bases. There are 14 residues in the CDR3. Trimming took off 7 bases at V and 1 base at J, with 16 bases between the two ends. Germline assignment: CDR1 SQVTM and CDR2 ANQGSEA. DNA of the CDR3: TGCAGCGCCCTCCAGGGGCTCCAGAACACTGAAGCTTTCTTT. Translation gives CSALQGLQNTEAFF.

This rearrangement joins TRBV29-1 to TRBJ2-3; 7 positions agree with TRBD2. Germline V gene sequence: CDR1 SQVTM, CDR2 ANQGSEA. The CDR3 totals 14 residues. The J segment lost 2 bases and the V segment lost 4 bases, leaving 6 bases of the junction unmatched. The CDR3 sequence: CSVAASGTTDTQYF. As DNA, the CDR3 is TGCAGCGTTGCGGCTAGCGGCACCACAGATACGCAGTATTTT.

This clonotype was detected a few times. V gene TRBV7-8 combines with J gene TRBJ2-3; D gene unclear. V was clipped by 1 base and J by 1 base, with 6 bases between them. The CDR3 sequence is 14 residues long. Germline V lookup: CDR1 SGHVS, CDR2 FQNEAQ. The CDR3 bases are TGTGCCAGCAGCTTAGATTTCGGCACAGATACGCAGTATTTT. Translated, it gives CASSLDFGTDTQYF.

V is TRBV6-5 and J is TRBJ2-1; TRBD2 is a possible D gene (5 bases). This CDR3 region has 17 residues. The V gene's germline CDR1 is MNHEY and CDR2 SVGAGI. V gave up 7 bases and J gave up 0 bases, with 19 bases separating them. The CDR3 sequence: CASMPLGGASSYNEQFF. CDR3 DNA sequence: TGTGCCAGCATGCCTCTAGGAGGAGCGAGCTCCTACAATGAGCAGTTCTTC.

The V and J genes are TRBV20-1 and TRBJ1-2; unclear D gene. The germline V gene encodes CDR1 DFQATT and CDR2 SNEGSKA (reference sequence). The CDR3 is made up of 11 amino acids. V lost 2 bases and J lost 3, with 4 bases in between. In DNA form, the CDR3 reads TGCAGTGCTAGACTGGACTATGGCTACACCTTC. Translating it yields CSARLDYGYTF.

This chain connects TRBV20-1 to TRBJ1-1; no clear D gene. The CDR3 runs 13 residues. Germline loops: CDR1 DFQATT, CDR2 SNEGSKA (reference sequence). The V end lost 4 bases, the J end lost 1 base, and 10 bases lay between the germline ends. CDR3 sequence (DNA): TGCAGTGCTACCATCCGGGAGAACACTGAAGCTTTCTTT. The encoded protein is CSATIRENTEAFF.

The rearrangement links TRBV27 to TRBJ1-2; TRBD1 agrees at 8 bases. The CDR3 runs to 13 residues. Unmatched junction bases numbered 4, after V lost 3 bases and J lost 7 bases. From germline, CDR1 is MNHEY and CDR2 SMNVEV (reference sequence). The DNA for the CDR3 is TGTGCCAGCAGTTTCAACAGGGGGGTTGGCTACACCTTC. This translates into CASSFNRGVGYTF.

V usage is TRBV5-1 and J usage is TRBJ2-1; 11 positions agree with TRBD1. From germline, CDR1 is SGHRS and CDR2 YFSETQ. The CDR3 extends over 19 amino acids. V shed 4 bases, J shed 0 bases, and the junction held 12 bases outside the gene matches. The CDR3 reads CASSKDRGRLESSYNEQFF. In DNA, the CDR3 is TGCGCCAGCAGCAAGGACAGGGGGCGACTAGAAAGCTCCTACAATGAGCAGTTCTTC.

Written as DNA, the CDR3 is TGTGCCAGCAGCTTGGTCACTTACAATGAGCAGTTCTTC. Translating gives CASSLVTYNEQFF. The V gene is TRBV5-6, the J gene TRBJ2-1; D remains ambiguous. Trimming stripped 0 bases from V and 4 bases from J, with 5 bases between. Looked up from germline, CDR1 is SGHDT and CDR2 is YYEEEE. This CDR3 contains 13 residues. The full variable domain, in which reference TRBV5-6 and TRBJ2-1 provide the parts outside the CDR3, is DAGVTQSPTHLIKTRGQQVTLRCSPKSGHDTVSWYQQALGQGPQFIFQYYEEEERQRGNFPDRFSGHQFPNYSSELNVNALLLGDSALYLCASSLVTYNEQFFGPGTRLTVL.

This chain joins TRBV5-1 and TRBJ1-6; 7 nucleotides match TRBD1. Germline assignment: CDR1 SGHRS and CDR2 YFSETQ. V trimming: 7 bases; J trimming: 8 bases; junction bases outside the gene matches: 3. The CDR3 is 12 residues long. The CDR3 loop reads CASGTGDSPLHF. The CDR3 nucleotides are TGCGCCAGCGGTACAGGGGATTCACCCCTCCACTTT.

CDR3 sequence (DNA): TGCAGCGTCCGGGACAGCTACTACGAGCAGTACTTC. Encoded protein: CSVRDSYYEQYF. The chain has TRBV29-1 and TRBJ2-7; 7 bases line up with TRBD1. The CDR3 is made up of 12 amino acids. With 6 bases clipped from V and 3 bases from J, the junction kept 5 bases outside the gene matches. Per the germline V gene, CDR1 is SQVTM and CDR2 is ANQGSEA.

This clonotype has at least ten counts. V and J are TRBV6-5 and TRBJ2-7; tentatively, D is TRBD1 (6 bases). Germline CDR1 is MNHEY and CDR2 is SVGAGI. This CDR3 contains 15 residues. V dropped 6 bases and J dropped 1 base, with 16 bases sitting between them. The CDR3 DNA is TGTGCCAGCAGGCCGGTGTTCGGGACATCCTACGAGCAGTACTTC. Encoded protein: CASRPVFGTSYEQYF.

The chain uses TRBV19 and TRBJ2-7; D is possibly TRBD1 (6 bases). V was trimmed by 5 bases and J by 6 bases, leaving 8 bases between them. The CDR3 sequence is 11 residues long. Germline loops: CDR1 LNHDA, CDR2 SQIVND (reference sequence). The CDR3 DNA sequence: TGTGCCAGTAGTTCAGGGGCCGAGCAGTACTTC. It codes for CASSSGAEQYF.

V and J are TRBV12-3 or TRBV12-4 and TRBJ2-2, with D perhaps TRBD1 (6 bases). This CDR3 contains 14 residues. V lost 5 bases and J 3 bases, leaving 10 bases between the germline ends. The chain's CDR3 is CASSLDRYTGELFF. The CDR3 DNA reads as TGTGCCAGCAGTCTGGACAGATACACCGGGGAGCTGTTTTTT.

In its sample, this clonotype was seen once. The chain has TRBV29-1 and TRBJ2-2; 8 positions agree with TRBD1. Germline CDR1 is SQVTM and CDR2 is ANQGSEA. The ends lost 5 bases at V and 7 bases at J; junction bases unmatched: 15. The CDR3 covers 16 residues. Here the CDR3 DNA reads TGCAGCGTTCGTCCTGGACAGGGAGGTGTCGACGGGGAGCTGTTTTTT. Translating it yields CSVRPGQGGVDGELFF.

This chain uses TRBV27 with TRBJ2-2, with 8 positions matching TRBD2. The ends lost 2 bases at V and 5 bases at J; junction bases unmatched: 10. Germline lookup yields CDR1 MNHEY and CDR2 SMNVEV (reference sequence). This CDR3 comprises 17 residues. CDR3 in DNA: TGTGCCAGCAGTTTAACGGGAGCGGGAGTAGGAACCGGGGAGCTGTTTTTT. It yields the protein CASSLTGAGVGTGELFF.

The chain is built from TRBV20-1 and TRBJ2-3; 10 positions match TRBD2. This CDR3 contains 15 residues. From germline, CDR1 is DFQATT and CDR2 SNEGSKA (reference sequence). With V trimmed by 4 bases and J by 3 bases, 7 bases remained unmatched. Here the CDR3 DNA reads TGCAGTGCTACGGACCCTAGCGGGAGTACAGATACGCAGTATTTT. Protein sequence: CSATDPSGSTDTQYF.

This clonotype has only a few counts. This chain connects TRBV5-6 to TRBJ2-5; D ambiguous. The germline CDR1 and CDR2 sequences are SGHDT and YYEEEE. The length of the CDR3 is 15 residues. V was shortened by 1 base and J by 5 bases, with 15 bases between the two germline ends. CDR3 bases: TGTGCCAGCAGCTTGTCCCTCGTTCCATTGGAGACCCAGTACTTC. It is translated as CASSLSLVPLETQYF. Supplemented by reference TRBV5-6 and TRBJ2-5, the full variable domain reads DAGVTQSPTHLIKTRGQQVTLRCSPKSGHDTVSWYQQALGQGPQFIFQYYEEEERQRGNFPDRFSGHQFPNYSSELNVNALLLGDSALYLCASSLSLVPLETQYFGPGTRLLVL.

This clonotype was picked up a small number of times. The chain carries TRBV2 and TRBJ1-2; D not certain. CDR3 length equals 12 residues. V lost 6 bases, J lost 8 bases, and 13 bases lay in between. Germline V gene sequence: CDR1 SNHLY, CDR2 FYNNEI. CDR3 region: CASRRTEAGYTF. The CDR3 DNA follows: TGTGCCAGCAGGAGGACCGAAGCGGGCTACACCTTC.

This clonotype has ten or more counts. V is TRBV20-1 and J is TRBJ1-1, with D uncertain. CDR3 size: 14 residues. V lost 3 bases and J 3 bases, leaving 14 bases between the germline ends. Germline CDR1 reads DFQATT; CDR2 reads SNEGSKA (reference sequence). CDR3 amino acids: CSARSRPSDTEAFF. The CDR3 DNA sequence: TGCAGTGCTAGGAGCAGACCGAGTGACACTGAAGCTTTCTTT.